This T cell receptor (beta chain) was sequenced in a study of cytotoxic CD8 clonotypes in ibrutinib-treated CLL. This clone was detected a few times. Its matching antigen is unknown. Profiled with immunoSEQ multiplex PCR; TCRdb holds only in-frame clones, not every one. The table includes roughly 330,000 clones, 60% to 80% detected once. The CDR3 extends over 15 amino acids. Germline V gene sequence: CDR1 SGHVS, CDR2 FNYEAQ. Deletions cut 1 base from V and 6 bases from J, with 12 bases between. Overall study findings and caveats: Baseline levels were approached again at progression, after clonality had risen at ibrutinib response. The public clonotypes identified were infrequent and showed contraction or stability on treatment.

The sequences come from PBMCs, collected after 36 months of ibrutinib treatment. This TCR derives from a human donor with chronic lymphocytic leukemia. V is TRBV7-6 and J is TRBJ2-2; D is ambiguous. CDR3 sequence (DNA): TGTGCCAGCAGCTTAGAAGTGGGCGGAGCCGGGGAGCTGTTTTTT. Amino acid sequence: CASSLEVGGAGELFF.